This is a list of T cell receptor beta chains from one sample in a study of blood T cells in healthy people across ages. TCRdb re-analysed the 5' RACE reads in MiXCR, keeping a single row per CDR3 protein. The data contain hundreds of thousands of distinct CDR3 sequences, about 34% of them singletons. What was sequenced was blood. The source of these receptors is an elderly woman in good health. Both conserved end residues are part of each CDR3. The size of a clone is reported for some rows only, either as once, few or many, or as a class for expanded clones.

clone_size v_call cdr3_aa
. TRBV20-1 CSARPLRQGGTEAFF
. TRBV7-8 CASSLAPGVGNGYTF
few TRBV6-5 CASSYEYF
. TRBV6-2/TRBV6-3 CASRKTGELFF
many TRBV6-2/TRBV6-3 CASSSPLAGGHSYEQYF
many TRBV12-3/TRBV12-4 CASSLGRLAGGETQYF
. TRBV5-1 CASSLGRSGTEAFF
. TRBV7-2 CASSLQARRETQYF
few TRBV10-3 CAIRSEGANTEAFF
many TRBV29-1 CSGRGTSGGAHPSTQYF
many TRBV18 CASSPTGETQYF
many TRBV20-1 CSARIKDTQYF
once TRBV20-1 CSALGQGAFGYTF
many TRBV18 CASSPRVNSASSYNEQFF
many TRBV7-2 CASSLDRMSNQPQHF
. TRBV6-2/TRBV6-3 CASSYRGTGPSYEQYF
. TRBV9 CASSISGHGANEQYF
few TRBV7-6 CASSAGQANEKLFF
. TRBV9 CASSGGEGGGTDTQYF
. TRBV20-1 CSARDLWGTSRKSSYNEQYF
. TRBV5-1 CASSRQGNHEQIF
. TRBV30 CAWSAGTRETQYF
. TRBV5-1 CASSLDGEGSDTQCF
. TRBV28 CASSPPGERLAYEQYF
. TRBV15 CATSTDLITDTQYF
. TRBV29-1 CSVEDWDSNLQETQYF
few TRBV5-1 CASSRAGRGNTEAFF
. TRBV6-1 CASSELGGNTGELFF
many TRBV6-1 CASSEGLALEQYF
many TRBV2 CSSFGAGETSGANVLTF
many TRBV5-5 CASSLGYRDQPQHF
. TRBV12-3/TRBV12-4 CASSTRDNEQYF
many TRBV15 CATSRDAVSSYEQYF
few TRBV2 CASSELTGNTGELFF
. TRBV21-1 CASSPGPHRWGSNQPQHF
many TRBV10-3 CAISDQTGELFF
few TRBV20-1 CSARVGLAGGRADTQYF
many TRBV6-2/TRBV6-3 CASSYSWNRDEQFF
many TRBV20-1 CSARYRGSQETQYF
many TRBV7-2 CASSLGTTPERGGYTF
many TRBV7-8 CASSFPRDSRSTDTQYF
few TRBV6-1 CASSETTSGNNEQFF
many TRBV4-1 CASSQLTGAGTDTQYF
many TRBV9 CASSVAGSTIYEQYF
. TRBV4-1 CASRRPGSGENEKLFF
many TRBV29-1 CSVVRDYEQYF